The 19 T cell receptor beta chains listed next were all sequenced from one sample in a study of persistence of HIV-infected CD4 T cells. Which antigens these TCRs recognize remains unknown. Stimulation used approximately 9.6 ug/mL lysate from CMV-infected fibroblasts. Sorting of responding CD4+ T cells relied on upregulated CD40 ligand together with CD69. The immunoSEQ assay was version 4, run in survey mode. Produced via immunoSEQ multiplex PCR; TCRdb's table is partial and in-frame only. This table has 5,500 to 8,500 clones, 79% appearing once. The specimen was CD4+ T cells sorted from PBMCs after roughly 18-hour stimulation, collected from a patient who received antiretroviral therapy. The receptors derive from an adult woman with HIV who was CMV-seropositive.

In its sample, this clone was seen once. The V call is TRBV9, the J call TRBJ2-1, with D maybe TRBD1 (6 bases). The V end was cut by 4 bases, the J end by 6 bases, with 17 bases between. Germline-derived CDR1 and CDR2 are SGDLS and YYNGEE. The CDR3 totals 15 residues. CDR3 sequence reads: CASSQSSQGGNEQFF. DNA for the CDR3: TGTGCCAGCAGCCAGAGCAGCCAAGGGGGCAATGAGCAGTTCTTC. Looking up the rest from reference TRBV9 and TRBJ2-1 gives the full variable domain: DSGVTQTPKHLITATGQRVTLRCSPRSGDLSVYWYQQSLDQGLQFLIQYYNGEERAKGNILERFSAQQFPDLHSELNLSSLELGDSALYFCASSQSSQGGNEQFFGPGTRLTVL.

The J gene is TRBJ2-3, the V gene TRBV6-4; 12 bases map to TRBD2. J was trimmed by 2 bases and V by 4 bases; bases with no gene match: 4. The CDR3 is 16 residues long. CDR1 is MRHNA, CDR2 SNTAGT, per germline. As DNA, the CDR3 is TGTGCCAGCAGTGGTACTAGCGGGGGGCCCACAGATACGCAGTATTTT. Its protein is CASSGTSGGPTDTQYF.

The genes are TRBV10-3 and TRBJ2-1; 8 positions agree with TRBD2. V trimming: 6 bases; J trimming: 0 bases; junction bases outside the gene matches: 7. The CDR3 totals 16 residues. Per germline, CDR1 ENHRY and CDR2 SYGVKD. CDR3 nucleotide sequence: TGTGCCATCAGATCAGCGGGGGATGGCTCCTACAATGAGCAGTTCTTC. It translates to CAIRSAGDGSYNEQFF.

This rearrangement joins TRBV5-8 to TRBJ1-3; no clear D gene. CDR3 length equals 15 residues. V was clipped by 4 bases and J by 0 bases, with 11 bases between them. Germline V gives CDR1 SGHTS, CDR2 YDEGEE. The CDR3 loop reads CASSRRRSSGNTIYF. CDR3 nucleotide sequence: TGTGCCAGCAGCCGCCGCCGGAGCTCTGGAAACACCATATATTTT.

The V gene is TRBV11-3, the J gene TRBJ2-3; D remains unclear. Trimming cost V 1 base and J 2 bases, with 10 bases left between them. CDR1 and CDR2 (germline): SGHNT, YENEEA. The CDR3 extends over 15 amino acids. CDR3 DNA: TGTGCCAGCAGCTTAGTAGCAGGTCCCACAGATACGCAGTATTTT. Its protein is CASSLVAGPTDTQYF.

This chain links TRBV6-5 with TRBJ1-5; no firm D call. The CDR3 extends over 13 amino acids. The V gene lost 5 bases and the J gene lost 0 bases, with 5 bases spanning the gap. Germline-derived CDR1 and CDR2 are MNHEY and SVGAGI. This CDR3 reads CASSHDSNQPQHF. DNA of the CDR3: TGTGCCAGCAGTCACGATAGCAATCAGCCCCAGCATTTT.

The genes are TRBV7-9 and TRBJ1-2; D is possibly TRBD1 (5 bases). The CDR3 is 14 residues long. Germline V gene sequence: CDR1 SEHNR, CDR2 FQNEAQ (reference sequence). V was cut by 1 base and J by 4 bases, with 10 bases left in between. As DNA, the CDR3 is TGTGCCAGCAGCTTAGGGGGGTCGGGCTATGGCTACACCTTC. As protein: CASSLGGSGYGYTF.

The chain uses TRBV24-1 and TRBJ1-1; tentative D call: TRBD1 (5 bases). The V end lost 9 bases, the J end lost 2 bases, and 6 bases lay between the germline ends. The germline gives CDR1 KGHDR, CDR2 SFDVKD. The CDR3 consists of 11 residues. CDR3 region: CATQGNTEAFF. The DNA for the CDR3 is TGTGCCACCCAGGGAAACACTGAAGCTTTCTTT.

The chain employs TRBV7-2 and TRBJ2-3; no reliable D call. The CDR3 is 14 residues long. V was shortened by 6 bases and J by 0 bases, with 10 bases between the two germline ends. Per germline, CDR1 SGHTA and CDR2 FQGNSA. The CDR3 DNA is TGTGCCAGCAGGCCAGCCGGAAGCACAGATACGCAGTATTTT. It is translated as CASRPAGSTDTQYF.

This clone occurred a few times. The chain joins TRBV6-6 to TRBJ1-1, with 7 bases lining up with TRBD1. The germline CDR1 and CDR2 sequences are MNHNY and SVGAGI (reference sequence). Trimming took 5 bases from V and 4 from J; bases not matched to a gene: 7. This CDR3 contains 14 residues. The CDR3 is CASSTYRGATEAFF. The CDR3 DNA reads as TGTGCCAGCAGTACCTACAGGGGTGCCACTGAAGCTTTCTTT.

The gene calls are TRBV25-1 and TRBJ2-3, with TRBD1 identical over 8 bases. The germline gives CDR1 MGHDK, CDR2 SYGVNS. The CDR3 has 18 residues. The ends lost 1 base at V and 1 base at J; junction bases unmatched: 10. The CDR3 region is CASSESDFRGRGTDTQYF. The CDR3 DNA is TGTGCCAGCAGTGAATCCGACTTCAGGGGGCGCGGCACAGATACGCAGTATTTT.

This clone was detected only a few times. CDR3 loop: CASRYHITEAFF. DNA of the CDR3: TGTGCCAGCAGATATCATATCACTGAAGCTTTCTTT. The chain uses TRBV12-3 or TRBV12-4 and TRBJ1-1; no reliable D call. Trimming took 6 bases from V and 4 from J, leaving 9 bases between them. This CDR3 spans 12 amino acids.

The chain employs TRBV9 and TRBJ2-2; 8 nucleotides match TRBD1. CDR3 size: 14 residues. Per the germline V gene, CDR1 is SGDLS and CDR2 is YYNGEE. The V segment lost 7 bases and the J segment 3 bases; nucleotides outside the gene matches: 5. CDR3 coding DNA: TGTGCCAGCTGCAGGGGGCTGCACACCGGGGAGCTGTTTTTT. Its protein is CASCRGLHTGELFF.

The chain recombines TRBV7-9 with TRBJ1-4; D is undetermined. Germline V gene data show CDR1 as SEHNR and CDR2 as FQNEAQ (reference sequence). Trimming pared 2 bases from V and 2 bases from J, leaving 9 bases between. The CDR3 length is 15 residues. In nucleotides, the CDR3 is TGTGCCAGCAGCTTAAGTTTCGGGACTAATGAAAAACTGTTTTTT. It translates to CASSLSFGTNEKLFF.

This clone was observed once. The genes are TRBV2 and TRBJ2-2; maybe TRBD2 (6 bases). The CDR3 consists of 14 residues. Trimming took 9 bases from V and 5 from J, leaving 16 bases between them. Germline CDR1 and CDR2: SNHLY and FYNNEI. CDR3: CARHGGVGTGELFF. CDR3 DNA sequence: TGTGCCAGGCACGGGGGAGTCGGGACCGGGGAGCTGTTTTTT.

V is TRBV9 and J is TRBJ1-2; the match to TRBD1 covers 7 bases. The CDR3 loop spans 16 amino acids. Germline loops: CDR1 SGDLS, CDR2 YYNGEE. J gave up 6 bases and V 0 bases, and 11 bases lay outside the gene matches. The CDR3 sequence: CASSVDLGTANDGYTF. Written as DNA, the CDR3 is TGTGCCAGCAGCGTAGACCTTGGGACAGCTAATGATGGCTACACCTTC.

V gene TRBV11-3 combines with J gene TRBJ1-3, with 8 bases fitting TRBD1. Germline CDR1 reads SGHNT; CDR2 reads YENEEA. The CDR3 is made up of 15 amino acids. The V segment lost 5 bases and the J segment 2 bases; nucleotides outside the gene matches: 5. CDR3 bases: TGTGCCAGCAGCCCCGGACAGGGTCCTGGAAACACCATATATTTT. Translated: CASSPGQGPGNTIYF.

The chain employs TRBV19 and TRBJ1-6; 7 nucleotides align to TRBD1. The CDR3 sequence is 14 residues long. With V trimmed by 6 bases and J by 5 bases, 4 bases remained unmatched. Germline V gene sequence: CDR1 LNHDA, CDR2 SQIVND (reference sequence). CDR3 protein: CASSGTENNSPLHF. CDR3 sequence (DNA): TGTGCCAGTAGCGGGACAGAAAATAATTCACCCCTCCACTTT.

CDR3 protein: CASSLGLGQSGANVLTF. For the CDR3, the DNA is TGTGCCAGCAGCTTGGGTTTAGGGCAGTCAGGGGCCAACGTCCTGACTTTC. This chain connects TRBV5-4 to TRBJ2-6; D unresolved. Trimming pared 0 bases from V and 4 bases from J, leaving 14 bases between. CDR3 size: 17 residues. Germline V gives CDR1 SGHNT, CDR2 YYREEE (reference sequence).